The entry that follows covers one T cell receptor beta chain sequence. As yet, its antigen is unknown. Using immunoSEQ multiplex PCR, the repertoire was profiled, and TCRdb retains in-frame clones only, with some absent. The table lists approximately 20,000 clones, 86% of them singletons. The sample originates from a study of OX40 agonist ivuxolimab in advanced cancers. At the level of the study: Melanoma, hepatocellular carcinoma, head and neck or renal cell cancer occurred in dose-escalation patients. Allowance was made for prior anti-PD-1, anti-PD-L1 or anti-CTLA-4 therapy, and about 40% had some. Study-level findings and limits: Relative to CD4+, CD8+ T cells held more expanded clones on average.

Cycle 7 day 1, cycle 4 day 1, and baseline were the timepoints at which blood was sampled. The sequence came from an adult with an advanced solid tumor such as melanoma, head and neck, liver or kidney cancer. The sample here was CD4+ or CD8+ T cells sorted from blood, taken in a trial of the OX40 agonist ivuxolimab.

In DNA form, the CDR3 reads TGTGCCAGCAGCGTAGTCGCCCGACCCGATGAGCAGTTCTTC. Encoded protein: CASSVVARPDEQFF. The chain joins TRBV9 to TRBJ2-1; D unclear. CDR3 length equals 14 residues. Trimming cost V 0 bases and J 8 bases, with 12 bases left between them. Germline loops: CDR1 SGDLS, CDR2 YYNGEE. Using reference TRBV9 and TRBJ2-1 for the parts outside the CDR3, the full variable domain is DSGVTQTPKHLITATGQRVTLRCSPRSGDLSVYWYQQSLDQGLQFLIQYYNGEERAKGNILERFSAQQFPDLHSELNLSSLELGDSALYFCASSVVARPDEQFFGPGTRLTVL.